This record covers a single T cell receptor beta chain. Original handling: From ImmunoSEQ came sequences covering only the junction and carrying no quality scores, so filtering differed. Sequenced by immunoSEQ multiplex PCR; TCRdb stores in-frame clones only, minus some. From that table come the V and J calls and clone size; the DNA was used to work out D and trimming. The table records hundreds of thousands of clones, around 97% of them present only once. The data belong to a study of shared clonotypes between healthy human individuals. What was sequenced was naive CD4+ T cells sorted from blood. Described subset: CD45RA+ positively selected. The source is a woman in her twenties or thirties in good health.

The CDR3 protein is CASSLVYLGQETQYF. The CDR3 nucleotides read TGTGCCAGCAGCTTGGTGTATCTGGGGCAAGAGACCCAGTACTTC. The chain links TRBV5-6 to TRBJ2-5; D not certain. This CDR3 has 15 residues. V lost 0 bases and J 2 bases, leaving 11 bases between the germline ends. Germline V CDR1 and CDR2: SGHDT, YYEEEE. Based on the CDR3 plus reference TRBV5-6 and TRBJ2-5, the full variable domain is DAGVTQSPTHLIKTRGQQVTLRCSPKSGHDTVSWYQQALGQGPQFIFQYYEEEERQRGNFPDRFSGHQFPNYSSELNVNALLLGDSALYLCASSLVYLGQETQYFGPGTRLLVL.